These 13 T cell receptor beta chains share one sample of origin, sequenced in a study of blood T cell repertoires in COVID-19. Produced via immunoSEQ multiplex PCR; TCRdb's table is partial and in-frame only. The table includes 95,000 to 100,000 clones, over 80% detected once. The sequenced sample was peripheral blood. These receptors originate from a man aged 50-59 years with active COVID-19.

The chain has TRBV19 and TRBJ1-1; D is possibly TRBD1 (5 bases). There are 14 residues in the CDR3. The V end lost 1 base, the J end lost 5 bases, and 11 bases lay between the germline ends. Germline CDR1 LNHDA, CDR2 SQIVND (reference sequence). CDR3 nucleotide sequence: TGTGCCAGTAGTATAGGGCAGGGAAGAACTGAAGCTTTCTTT. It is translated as CASSIGQGRTEAFF.

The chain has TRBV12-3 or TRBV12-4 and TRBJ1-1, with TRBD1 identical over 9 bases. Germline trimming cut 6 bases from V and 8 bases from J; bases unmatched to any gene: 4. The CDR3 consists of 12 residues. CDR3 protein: CASSPTGGEAFF. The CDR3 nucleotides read TGTGCCAGCAGCCCGACAGGGGGGGAAGCTTTCTTT.

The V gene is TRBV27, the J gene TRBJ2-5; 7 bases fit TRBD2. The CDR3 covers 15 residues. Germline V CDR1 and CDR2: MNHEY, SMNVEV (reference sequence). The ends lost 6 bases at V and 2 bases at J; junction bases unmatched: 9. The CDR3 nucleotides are TGTGCCAGCAGCTCCCAGGGCGGGGGTCAAGAGACCCAGTACTTC. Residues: CASSSQGGGQETQYF.

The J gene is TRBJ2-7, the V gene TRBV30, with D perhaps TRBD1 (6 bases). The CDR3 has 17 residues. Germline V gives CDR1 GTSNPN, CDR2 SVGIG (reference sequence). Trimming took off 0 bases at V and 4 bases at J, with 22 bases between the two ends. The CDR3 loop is CAWSVPTFRGTSYEQYF. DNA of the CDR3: TGTGCCTGGAGTGTACCCACCTTCAGGGGAACCTCTTACGAGCAGTACTTC.

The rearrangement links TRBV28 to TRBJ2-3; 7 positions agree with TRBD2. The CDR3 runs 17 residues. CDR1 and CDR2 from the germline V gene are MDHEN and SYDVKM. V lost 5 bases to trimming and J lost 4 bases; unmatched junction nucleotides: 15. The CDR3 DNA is TGTGCCAGCAGTATAGGGACTACCGGCCTCTGGGCAGATACGCAGTATTTT. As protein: CASSIGTTGLWADTQYF.

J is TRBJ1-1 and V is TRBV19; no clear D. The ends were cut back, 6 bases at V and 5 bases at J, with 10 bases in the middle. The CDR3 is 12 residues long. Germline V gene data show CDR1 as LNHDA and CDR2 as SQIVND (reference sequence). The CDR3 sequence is CASSRPGTEAFF. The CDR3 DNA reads TGTGCCAGTAGCCGCCCGGGTACTGAAGCTTTCTTT.

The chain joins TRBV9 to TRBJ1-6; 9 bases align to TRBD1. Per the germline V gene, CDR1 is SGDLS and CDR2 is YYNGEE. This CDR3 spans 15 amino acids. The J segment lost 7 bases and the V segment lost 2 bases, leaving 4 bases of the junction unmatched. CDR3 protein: CASSVSGTGNSPLHF. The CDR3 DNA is TGTGCCAGCAGCGTTTCCGGGACAGGGAATTCACCCCTCCACTTT.

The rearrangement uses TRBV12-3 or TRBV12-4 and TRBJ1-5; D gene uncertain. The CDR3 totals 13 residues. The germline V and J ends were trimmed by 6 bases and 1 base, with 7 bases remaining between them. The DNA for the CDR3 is TGTGCCAGCAGGCACATGAGCAATCAGCCCCAGCATTTT. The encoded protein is CASRHMSNQPQHF.

CDR3 DNA sequence: TGTGCCAGCAGTGAATTGGGACAGGGGAGGGGTGAGCAGTTCTTC. This codes for CASSELGQGRGEQFF. This rearrangement joins TRBV2 to TRBJ2-1; 10 nucleotides align to TRBD1. V shed 2 bases and J 9 bases; nucleotides not matched to a gene: 7. The CDR3 is made up of 15 amino acids. Germline CDR1 and CDR2: SNHLY and FYNNEI.

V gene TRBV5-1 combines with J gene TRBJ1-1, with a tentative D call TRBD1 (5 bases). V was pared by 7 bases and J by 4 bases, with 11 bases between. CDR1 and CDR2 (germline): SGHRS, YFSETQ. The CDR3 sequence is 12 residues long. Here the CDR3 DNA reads TGCGCCAGCCAGGGCCCGGGCACTGAAGCTTTCTTT. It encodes CASQGPGTEAFF.

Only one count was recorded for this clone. The CDR3 nucleotides are TGTGCCAGCAGTCTCATCGGACAGGGACGCAATCAGCCCCAGCATTTT. Residues: CASSLIGQGRNQPQHF. The gene calls are TRBV27 and TRBJ1-5, with TRBD1 matching 8 bases. The CDR3 consists of 16 residues. Germline loops: CDR1 MNHEY, CDR2 SMNVEV (reference sequence). V gave up 5 bases and J gave up 2 bases; unmatched junction bases: 8.

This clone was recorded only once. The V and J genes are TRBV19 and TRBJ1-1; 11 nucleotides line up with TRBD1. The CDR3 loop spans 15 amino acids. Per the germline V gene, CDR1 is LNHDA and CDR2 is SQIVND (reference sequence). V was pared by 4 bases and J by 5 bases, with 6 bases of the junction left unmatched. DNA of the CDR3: TGTGCCAGTAGTACCGGACAGGGGGCAAGTACTGAAGCTTTCTTT. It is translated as CASSTGQGASTEAFF.

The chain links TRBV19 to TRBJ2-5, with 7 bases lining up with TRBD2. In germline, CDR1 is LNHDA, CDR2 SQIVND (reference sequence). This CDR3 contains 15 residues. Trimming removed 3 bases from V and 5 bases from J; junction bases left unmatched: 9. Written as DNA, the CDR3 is TGTGCCAGTAGTATCTCGGGGGAGGGCCAGGAGACCCAGTACTTC. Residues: CASSISGEGQETQYF.